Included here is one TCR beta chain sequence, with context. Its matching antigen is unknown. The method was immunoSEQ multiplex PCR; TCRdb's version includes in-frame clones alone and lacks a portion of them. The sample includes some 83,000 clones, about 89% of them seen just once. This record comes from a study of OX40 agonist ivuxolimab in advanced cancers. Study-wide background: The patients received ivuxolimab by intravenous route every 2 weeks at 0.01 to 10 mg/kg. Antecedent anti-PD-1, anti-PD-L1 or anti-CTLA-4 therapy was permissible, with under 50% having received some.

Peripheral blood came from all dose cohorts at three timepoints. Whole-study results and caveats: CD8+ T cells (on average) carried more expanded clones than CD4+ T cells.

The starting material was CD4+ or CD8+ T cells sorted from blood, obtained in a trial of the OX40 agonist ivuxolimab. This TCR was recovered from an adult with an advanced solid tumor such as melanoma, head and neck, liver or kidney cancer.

CDR3 coding DNA: TGTGCCAGCAGCTTTACCGCGGCACAGGGGGGGAATTCACCCCTCCACTTT. Its translation: CASSFTAAQGGNSPLHF. The chain joins TRBV11-1 to TRBJ1-6, with 8 nucleotides matching TRBD1. Trimming at V came to 3 bases and at J to 7 bases, leaving 11 bases not matched to a gene. This CDR3 has 17 residues. CDR1 SGHAT and CDR2 FQDESV come from the germline V gene (reference sequence).